These 27 T cell receptor beta chains were sequenced from one sample in a study of shared clonotypes between healthy human individuals. Terminally differentiated effector memory CD45RA+ cells were excluded by CCR7 positive selection of CD45RO-negative cells. TCRdb's table, derived via immunoSEQ multiplex PCR, lists solely in-frame clones and lacks some. The sample lists under 1 million clones, about 92% occurring once. Sequences were obtained from naive CD8+ T cells sorted from blood. All receptors derive from a man aged 30-40 years in good health.

This sequence joins TRBV4-1 and TRBJ2-1; TRBD1 or TRBD2 may be the D gene (5 bases each). Trimming took off 1 base at V and 5 bases at J, with 12 bases between the two ends. Per the germline V gene, CDR1 is MGHRA and CDR2 is YSYEKL. The CDR3 covers 15 residues. The DNA of the CDR3 is TGCGCCAGCAGCCAAGCGTGGGTGGGGGACAATGAGCAGTTCTTC. Amino acid sequence: CASSQAWVGDNEQFF.

The V and J genes are TRBV4-3 and TRBJ1-4; D is perhaps TRBD1 (6 bases). V lost 0 bases and J 2 bases, leaving 13 bases between the germline ends. The CDR3 totals 17 residues. CDR1 LGHNA and CDR2 YSLEER come from the germline V gene. This chain's CDR3 is CASSQDRGGATNEKLFF. Here the CDR3 DNA reads TGCGCCAGCAGCCAAGATCGAGGGGGAGCGACTAATGAAAAACTGTTTTTT.

The chain links TRBV11-2 to TRBJ2-7, with D perhaps assigned TRBD1 or TRBD2 (5 bases each). The CDR3 sequence is 14 residues long. V lost 1 base, J lost 4 bases, and 11 bases lay in between. The germline gives CDR1 SGHAT, CDR2 FQNNGV. The CDR3 loop reads CASSLGRDGYEQYF. The CDR3, as DNA: TGTGCCAGCAGCTTAGGCCGGGACGGGTACGAGCAGTACTTC. The whole variable domain, remainder taken from reference TRBV11-2 and TRBJ2-7, is EAGVAQSPRYKIIEKRQSVAFWCNPISGHATLYWYQQILGQGPKLLIQFQNNGVVDDSQLPKDRFSAERLKGVDSTLKIQPAKLEDSAVYLCASSLGRDGYEQYFGPGTRLTVT.

J is TRBJ1-4 and V is TRBV4-1, with a tentative D call TRBD1 (6 bases). Trimming removed 0 bases at V and 4 bases at J, with 9 bases between. Germline values: CDR1 MGHRA, CDR2 YSYEKL. The CDR3 is made up of 15 amino acids. In nucleotides, the CDR3 is TGCGCCAGCAGCCAAGAACAGGGAAATAATGAAAAACTGTTTTTT. Protein: CASSQEQGNNEKLFF.

The rearrangement uses TRBV2 and TRBJ2-2, with D tentatively TRBD1 or TRBD2 (6 bases each). V was pared by 11 bases and J by 0 bases, with 16 bases between. CDR3 size: 15 residues. From germline, CDR1 is SNHLY and CDR2 FYNNEI. The CDR3 loop reads CAAEGGQSNTGELFF. In DNA form, the CDR3 reads TGTGCCGCAGAGGGAGGACAGTCGAACACCGGGGAGCTGTTTTTT. The whole variable domain, filled in from reference TRBV2 and TRBJ2-2, reads EPEVTQTPSHQVTQMGQEVILRCVPISNHLYFYWYRQILGQKVEFLVSFYNNEISEKSEIFDDQFSVERPDGSNFTLKIRSTKLEDSAMYFCAAEGGQSNTGELFFGEGSRLTVL.

The V and J genes are TRBV4-1 and TRBJ2-4; 9 bases agree with TRBD1. Germline CDR1 reads MGHRA; CDR2 reads YSYEKL. V shed 1 base, J shed 7 bases, and the junction held 2 bases outside the gene matches. The length of the CDR3 is 14 residues. The CDR3 loop is CASSQGQGENIQYF. CDR3 coding DNA: TGCGCCAGCAGCCAAGGACAGGGGGAGAACATTCAGTACTTC.

The chain has TRBV13 and TRBJ2-7, with D possibly TRBD1 on 6 matching bases. Germline loops: CDR1 PRHDT, CDR2 FYEKMQ (reference sequence). This CDR3 has 14 amino acids. V was pared by 5 bases and J by 4 bases, with 15 bases between. CDR3 DNA: TGTGCCAGCAGCCCCGGGGTAGGGGGATACGAGCAGTACTTC. Its translation: CASSPGVGGYEQYF. Based on the CDR3 plus reference TRBV13 and TRBJ2-7, the full variable domain is AAGVIQSPRHLIKEKRETATLKCYPIPRHDTVYWYQQGPGQDPQFLISFYEKMQSDKGSIPDRFSAQQFSDYHSELNMSSLELGDSALYFCASSPGVGGYEQYFGPGTRLTVT.

In the case of this clone: Distinct nucleotide sequences in the sample also encode this CDR3. J is TRBJ2-7 and V is TRBV7-8; D might be TRBD1 (5 bases). CDR1 is SGHVS, CDR2 FQNEAQ, per germline. This CDR3 region has 14 residues. V lost 0 bases and J lost 0, with 6 bases in between. This CDR3 is CASSLARDSYEQYF. CDR3 sequence (DNA): TGTGCCAGCAGCTTAGCCAGGGACTCCTACGAGCAGTACTTC.

This rearrangement joins TRBV19 to TRBJ2-1; 8 nucleotides line up with TRBD2. V shed 3 bases and J 6 bases; nucleotides not matched to a gene: 4. The germline gives CDR1 LNHDA, CDR2 SQIVND (reference sequence). This CDR3 is built from 14 residues. CDR3 in amino acids: CASSITGGRNEQFF. DNA of the CDR3: TGTGCCAGTAGTATCACGGGAGGGCGCAATGAGCAGTTCTTC.

CDR3 sequence: CASSLRDRHNEQFF. The CDR3 DNA reads TGTGCCAGCAGCCTACGGGACAGACACAATGAGCAGTTCTTC. The chain combines TRBV14 with TRBJ2-1; 7 bases are shared with TRBD1. Germline V CDR1 and CDR2: SGHDN, FVKESK. The CDR3 length is 14 residues. V gave up 4 bases and J gave up 5 bases; unmatched junction bases: 5.

This clone was counted only a few times. V is TRBV12-5 and J is TRBJ1-2; tentative D call: TRBD1 (6 bases). Germline CDR1 reads LGHNT; CDR2 reads FRNRAP. The length of the CDR3 is 15 residues. The germline V and J ends were trimmed by 3 bases and 4 bases, with 15 bases remaining between them. The CDR3 coding sequence is TGTGCTAGTGGTTTTGACGGGGGCAAAGGCTATGGCTACACCTTC. Translating it yields CASGFDGGKGYGYTF. The entire variable domain, with the rest obtained from reference TRBV12-5 and TRBJ1-2, is as follows: DARVTQTPRHKVTEMGQEVTMRCQPILGHNTVFWYRQTMMQGLELLAYFRNRAPLDDSGMPKDRFSAEMPDATLATLKIQPSEPRDSAVYFCASGFDGGKGYGYTFGSGTRLTVV.

This sequence joins TRBV28 and TRBJ2-1; D is undetermined. The ends were cut back, 3 bases at V and 7 bases at J, with 10 bases in the middle. Germline V gene data show CDR1 as MDHEN and CDR2 as SYDVKM. The CDR3 is 13 amino acids. The DNA of the CDR3 is TGTGCCAGCAGTTTCACTCGTCCTAATGAGCAGTTCTTC. Its translation: CASSFTRPNEQFF.

V gene TRBV6-5 combines with J gene TRBJ2-1, with a tentative D call TRBD2 (5 bases). Germline V gives CDR1 MNHEY, CDR2 SVGAGI. The CDR3 loop spans 13 amino acids. Trimming took off 5 bases at V and 4 bases at J, with 9 bases between the two ends. CDR3 in amino acids: CASSPTIYNEQFF. The CDR3 nucleotides read TGTGCCAGCAGTCCGACTATTTACAATGAGCAGTTCTTC.

The chain recombines TRBV7-9 with TRBJ2-7, with 8 bases that match TRBD1. The CDR3 spans 14 residues. Germline CDR1 and CDR2: SEHNR and FQNEAQ (reference sequence). Germline trimming cut 5 bases from V and 1 base from J; bases unmatched to any gene: 4. The CDR3 region has the DNA TGTGCCAGCAGCGGGGGACAGGTGTCCTACGAGCAGTACTTC. It translates to CASSGGQVSYEQYF. The whole variable domain, remainder taken from reference TRBV7-9 and TRBJ2-7, is DTGVSQNPRHKITKRGQNVTFRCDPISEHNRLYWYRQTLGQGPEFLTYFQNEAQLEKSRLLSDRFSAERPKGSFSTLEIQRTEQGDSAMYLCASSGGQVSYEQYFGPGTRLTVT.

The CDR3 region is CASSPILSTGPPLTF. The CDR3 region has the DNA TGTGCCAGCAGCCCCATCCTCTCTACAGGACCACCGCTAACCTTC. V gene TRBV14 combines with J gene TRBJ1-2; D is perhaps TRBD1 (5 bases). The length of the CDR3 is 15 residues. Germline V CDR1 and CDR2: SGHDN, FVKESK. The germline V and J ends were trimmed by 4 bases and 14 bases, with 26 bases remaining between them. Drawing the rest from reference TRBV14 and TRBJ1-2, the complete variable domain is EAGVTQFPSHSVIEKGQTVTLRCDPISGHDNLYWYRRVMGKEIKFLLHFVKESKQDESGMPNNRFLAERTGGTYSTLKVQPAELEDSGVYFCASSPILSTGPPLTFGSGTRLTVV.

The J gene is TRBJ2-2, the V gene TRBV28, with D possibly TRBD1 on 5 matching bases. Germline CDR1 and CDR2: MDHEN and SYDVKM. V dropped 4 bases and J dropped 4 bases, with 7 bases sitting between them. The CDR3 length is 13 residues. Here the CDR3 reads CASSYRPTGELFF. CDR3 DNA: TGTGCCAGCAGTTACAGGCCCACCGGGGAGCTGTTTTTT.

This clone occurred once. The CDR3 here is CASSSRVFSIPYEQYF. CDR3 in DNA: TGTGCCAGCAGTTCGAGGGTGTTCTCGATTCCTTACGAGCAGTACTTC. The genes are TRBV6-5 and TRBJ2-7, with D maybe TRBD2 (5 bases). Germline CDR1 is MNHEY and CDR2 is SVGAGI. This CDR3 is built from 16 residues. V was shortened by 4 bases and J by 4 bases, with 20 bases between the two germline ends.

This clone was recorded once. The chain is built from TRBV30 and TRBJ2-1; D is uncertain. Trimming stripped 2 bases from V and 0 bases from J, with 8 bases between. The CDR3 extends over 14 amino acids. Per the germline V gene, CDR1 is GTSNPN and CDR2 is SVGIG (reference sequence). CDR3 in DNA: TGTGCCTGGAGTAGTTTAGGCTCCTACAATGAGCAGTTCTTC. Protein product: CAWSSLGSYNEQFF.

This chain joins TRBV14 and TRBJ2-7; D is possibly TRBD1 or TRBD2 (5 bases each). Germline values: CDR1 SGHDN, CDR2 FVKESK. The CDR3 runs 14 residues. V lost 2 bases and J 5 bases, leaving 13 bases between the germline ends. The CDR3 protein is CASSQRGRDHEQYF. CDR3 nucleotides: TGTGCCAGCAGCCAAAGAGGCAGGGACCACGAGCAGTACTTC.

The rearrangement uses TRBV9 and TRBJ2-3, with 11 bases identical to TRBD2. CDR1 and CDR2 (germline): SGDLS, YYNGEE. V lost 5 bases to trimming and J lost 6 bases; unmatched junction nucleotides: 5. The CDR3 length is 14 residues. The CDR3 DNA follows: TGTGCCAGCAGTCTAGCGGGAGGTGGGGATACGCAGTATTTT. Its translation: CASSLAGGGDTQYF.

This chain uses TRBV30 with TRBJ2-5; 9 nucleotides agree with TRBD1. The trim removed 2 bases at V and 5 bases at J, leaving 6 bases unmatched. Germline assignment: CDR1 GTSNPN and CDR2 SVGIG (reference sequence). This CDR3 region has 14 residues. The CDR3 here is CAWSPTGGLETQYF. DNA of the CDR3: TGTGCCTGGAGTCCGACAGGGGGGTTGGAGACCCAGTACTTC.

The chain recombines TRBV5-4 with TRBJ1-1; possibly TRBD1 for D (5 bases). Trimming took off 2 bases at V and 7 bases at J, with 12 bases between the two ends. Germline loops: CDR1 SGHNT, CDR2 YYREEE (reference sequence). The CDR3 runs to 13 residues. CDR3: CASSLAGTLEAFF. For the CDR3, the DNA is TGTGCCAGCAGCTTAGCAGGGACCCTTGAAGCTTTCTTT. The whole variable domain, filled in from reference TRBV5-4 and TRBJ1-1, reads ETGVTQSPTHLIKTRGQQVTLRCSSQSGHNTVSWYQQALGQGPQFIFQYYREEENGRGNFPPRFSGLQFPNYSSELNVNALELDDSALYLCASSLAGTLEAFFGQGTRLTVV.

The chain is built from TRBV4-2 and TRBJ1-5; no clear D gene. Germline CDR1 LGHNA, CDR2 YNFKEQ. This CDR3 has 17 amino acids. V lost 1 base to trimming and J lost 0 bases, with 13 bases between them. The DNA of the CDR3 is TGTGCCAGCAGCCAAGTGGGTGGGAGAGATAGCAATCAGCCCCAGCATTTT. Encoded protein: CASSQVGGRDSNQPQHF.

The table lists this clone with a count of one. The chain has TRBV29-1 and TRBJ2-5; 10 nucleotides agree with TRBD2. V gave up 5 bases and J gave up 1 base; unmatched junction bases: 16. The CDR3 is 18 residues long. Germline-derived CDR1 and CDR2 are SQVTM and ANQGSEA. CDR3 residues: CSVWGDRRSSGSQETQYF. The CDR3 coding sequence is TGCAGCGTTTGGGGGGACCGAAGGTCTAGCGGGAGCCAAGAGACCCAGTACTTC.

The V gene is TRBV7-8, the J gene TRBJ2-5, with TRBD2 matching over 10 bases. Germline-derived CDR1 and CDR2 are SGHVS and FQNEAQ. V was clipped by 6 bases and J by 5 bases; unmatched bases: 6. This CDR3 comprises 14 residues. The CDR3 here is CASRSLAGDETQYF. DNA for the CDR3: TGTGCCAGCAGATCGCTAGCGGGAGATGAGACCCAGTACTTC.

This chain connects TRBV9 to TRBJ2-7; TRBD1 is a possible D gene (6 bases). This CDR3 spans 16 amino acids. In germline, CDR1 is SGDLS, CDR2 YYNGEE. V shed 0 bases and J shed 3 bases, with 16 bases lying between them. CDR3 loop: CASSVARGLLGYEQYF. In nucleotides, the CDR3 is TGTGCCAGCAGCGTAGCCAGGGGTTTATTGGGCTACGAGCAGTACTTC.

The chain employs TRBV5-6 and TRBJ1-1, with D unresolved. The CDR3 has 14 residues. The V and J ends lost 4 bases and 0 bases respectively, with 10 bases between them. Germline loops: CDR1 SGHDT, CDR2 YYEEEE. This chain's CDR3 is CASSTGPMNTEAFF. In DNA form, the CDR3 reads TGTGCCAGCAGCACCGGGCCTATGAACACTGAAGCTTTCTTT.